The 26 T cell receptor beta chains given below trace back to one sample, sequenced in a study of blood T cell repertoires in COVID-19. The data were produced by immunoSEQ multiplex PCR, yet TCRdb's version contains in-frame clones alone and is incomplete. The data show fewer than 350,000 clones, over 75% seen once. The sample taken for sequencing was peripheral blood. The origin of the receptors is a human donor in a cohort sampled during active COVID-19.

V gene TRBV9 combines with J gene TRBJ1-1, with 8 bases aligning to TRBD1. CDR3 size: 16 residues. Trimming at V came to 0 bases and at J to 4 bases, leaving 8 bases not matched to a gene. Germline-derived CDR1 and CDR2 are SGDLS and YYNGEE. The CDR3, as DNA: TGTGCCAGCAGCGTAGGCCCCCAGGGGGCAGGCACTGAAGCTTTCTTT. Its protein product is CASSVGPQGAGTEAFF.

The J gene is TRBJ2-7, the V gene TRBV24-1, with a tentative D call TRBD1 (6 bases). From germline, CDR1 is KGHDR and CDR2 SFDVKD. The CDR3 covers 17 residues. V lost 5 bases and J lost 0, with 19 bases in between. CDR3: CATSAAGGGLSSYEQYF. Here the CDR3 DNA reads TGTGCCACCAGTGCCGCCGGTGGGGGCCTCAGCTCCTACGAGCAGTACTTC.

The V gene is TRBV25-1, the J gene TRBJ2-2; 8 nucleotides align to TRBD2. The CDR3 is 16 residues long. The germline V gene encodes CDR1 MGHDK and CDR2 SYGVNS. The V gene end was trimmed by 3 bases and the J gene end by 7 bases; junction bases not matched to a gene: 10. CDR3 region: CASSDPRGGQVGELFF. In nucleotides, the CDR3 is TGTGCCAGCAGTGACCCCCGGGGGGGCCAGGTCGGGGAGCTGTTTTTT.

This chain uses TRBV7-9 with TRBJ1-2, with TRBD1 identical over 10 bases. V lost 5 bases to trimming and J lost 6 bases; unmatched junction nucleotides: 9. The germline V gene encodes CDR1 SEHNR and CDR2 FQNEAQ (reference sequence). The CDR3 covers 15 residues. The CDR3 DNA sequence: TGTGCCAGCAGCCGGGAGGGACAGGGGCTTAATGGCTACACCTTC. Its protein is CASSREGQGLNGYTF.

J is TRBJ1-1 and V is TRBV10-3; 8 positions match TRBD1. This CDR3 spans 13 amino acids. The J segment lost 2 bases and the V segment lost 6 bases, leaving 2 bases of the junction unmatched. CDR1 and CDR2 from the germline V gene are ENHRY and SYGVKD. The CDR3 is CAIRGQVNTEAFF. Here the CDR3 DNA reads TGTGCCATCAGGGGACAGGTTAACACTGAAGCTTTCTTT.

This chain uses TRBV5-1 with TRBJ2-1; TRBD2 matches at 8 bases. There are 15 residues in the CDR3. Germline V CDR1 and CDR2: SGHRS, YFSETQ. Trimming took 0 bases from V and 3 from J; bases not matched to a gene: 2. CDR3 in DNA: TGCGCCAGCAGCTTGGTGGGACTAGGCTACAATGAGCAGTTCTTC. Residues: CASSLVGLGYNEQFF. Variable domain in full (rest from reference TRBV5-1 and TRBJ2-1): KAGVTQTPRYLIKTRGQQVTLSCSPISGHRSVSWYQQTPGQGLQFLFEYFSETQRNKGNFPGRFSGRQFSNSRSEMNVSTLELGDSALYLCASSLVGLGYNEQFFGPGTRLTVL.

In this sample, this clone turned up a few times. V is TRBV7-9 and J is TRBJ1-6; D remains ambiguous. Looked up from germline, CDR1 is SEHNR and CDR2 is FQNEAQ (reference sequence). The V end lost 5 bases, the J end lost 9 bases, and 14 bases lay between the germline ends. This CDR3 contains 14 residues. This CDR3 is CASSREGWGSPLHF. The CDR3 DNA follows: TGTGCCAGCAGCCGGGAGGGATGGGGTTCACCCCTCCACTTT.

This clone was seen a single time. This rearrangement joins TRBV7-3 to TRBJ2-2; 8 nucleotides line up with TRBD2. CDR3 length equals 15 residues. The germline CDR1 and CDR2 sequences are SGHTA and FQGTGA. The junction had 7 bases not matched to a gene; V was cut back by 4 bases and J by 6 bases. CDR3 amino acids: CASSSYGGAAGELFF. DNA for the CDR3: TGTGCCAGCAGCTCCTACGGGGGGGCGGCCGGGGAGCTGTTTTTT.

The DNA for the CDR3 is TGTGCCAGCGGTCCGGCAGCGGGGGGCCTTTACGGGGAGCAGTACTTC. It codes for CASGPAAGGLYGEQYF. The genes are TRBV25-1 and TRBJ2-7; the match to TRBD2 covers 9 bases. Germline CDR1 MGHDK, CDR2 SYGVNS. The V segment lost 8 bases and the J segment 7 bases; nucleotides outside the gene matches: 18. This CDR3 comprises 16 residues.

V is TRBV30 and J is TRBJ1-2, with D hard to call. V lost 3 bases to trimming and J lost 4 bases, with 6 bases between them. The CDR3 has 11 amino acids. From germline, CDR1 is GTSNPN and CDR2 SVGIG (reference sequence). CDR3 loop: CAWREGYGYTF. The CDR3 bases are TGTGCCTGGAGAGAGGGCTATGGCTACACCTTC.

CDR3 residues: CASSPRTRPGDTQYF. As DNA, the CDR3 is TGTGCCAGTAGTCCTAGGACACGACCTGGGGATACGCAGTATTTT. The rearrangement links TRBV19 to TRBJ2-3, with a tentative D call TRBD1 (5 bases). The CDR3 consists of 15 residues. V lost 5 bases to trimming and J lost 6 bases, with 18 bases between them. Germline CDR1 LNHDA, CDR2 SQIVND (reference sequence).

The CDR3 sequence is CASSPGQGADEQYF. CDR3 nucleotides: TGTGCCAGCAGTCCCGGACAGGGGGCGGACGAGCAGTACTTC. The chain employs TRBV6-5 and TRBJ2-7; 11 nucleotides agree with TRBD1. CDR1 is MNHEY and CDR2 is SVGAGI in the germline V gene. The CDR3 loop spans 14 amino acids. With V trimmed by 5 bases and J by 5 bases, 5 bases remained unmatched.

This clone was seen once. The rearrangement uses TRBV5-1 and TRBJ1-4; 9 bases are shared with TRBD1. Trimming removed 0 bases from V and 10 bases from J; junction bases left unmatched: 4. CDR1 is SGHRS, CDR2 YFSETQ, per germline. The length of the CDR3 is 14 residues. CDR3 region: CASSLEDRGGKLFF. CDR3 coding DNA: TGCGCCAGCAGCTTGGAGGACAGGGGAGGAAAACTGTTTTTT.

The chain combines TRBV3-1 (or the pseudogene TRBV3-2) with TRBJ2-1; possibly TRBD2 for D (6 bases). Germline assignment: CDR1 LGHDT and CDR2 YNNKEL (reference sequence). The V gene lost 3 bases and the J gene lost 1 base, with 10 bases spanning the gap. The length of the CDR3 is 15 residues. The CDR3, as DNA: TGTGCCAGCAGCCAGATCGGGGGTTCCTACAATGAGCAGTTCTTC. As protein: CASSQIGGSYNEQFF.

This clone was seen a single time. The V gene is TRBV10-1, the J gene TRBJ2-1; 7 bases agree with TRBD2. Germline lookup yields CDR1 WNHNN and CDR2 SYGVQD (reference sequence). The CDR3 is 16 amino acids. Germline trimming cut 3 bases from V and 5 bases from J; bases unmatched to any gene: 10. The CDR3 is CASSEGAGPKDNEQFF. Here the CDR3 DNA reads TGCGCCAGCAGTGAAGGAGCGGGACCAAAGGACAATGAGCAGTTCTTC.

The rearrangement joins TRBV19 to TRBJ1-6; TRBD1 is a possible D gene (5 bases). Germline lookup yields CDR1 LNHDA and CDR2 SQIVND (reference sequence). Trimming took off 4 bases at V and 7 bases at J, with 14 bases between the two ends. The CDR3 loop spans 15 amino acids. The CDR3 region has the DNA TGTGCCAGTAGTACCAAACAGGAGATCAATTCACCCCTCCACTTT. This encodes CASSTKQEINSPLHF.

V and J are TRBV3-1 (or the pseudogene TRBV3-2) and TRBJ1-1; D may be TRBD1 (5 bases). Deletions cut 4 bases from V and 7 bases from J, with 16 bases between. The V gene's germline CDR1 is LGHDT and CDR2 YNNKEL (reference sequence). The CDR3 is 14 amino acids. This CDR3 is CASSPLEAGGEAFF. In DNA, the CDR3 is TGTGCCAGCAGCCCGTTAGAGGCGGGGGGTGAAGCTTTCTTT.

J is TRBJ2-1 and V is TRBV30, with TRBD2 as a possible D gene (6 bases). V lost 1 base and J 12 bases, leaving 13 bases between the germline ends. CDR3 length: 12 amino acids. Germline V gene sequence: CDR1 GTSNPN, CDR2 SVGIG (reference sequence). The CDR3 nucleotides are TGTGCCTGGAGTGATCGGGGGTCCGGGCAGTTCTTC. Translation gives CAWSDRGSGQFF.

V is TRBV2 and J is TRBJ1-5, with D perhaps matching TRBD1 (6 bases). In germline, CDR1 is SNHLY, CDR2 FYNNEI. The CDR3 consists of 17 residues. V shed 0 bases and J shed 9 bases, with 21 bases lying between them. The CDR3 here is CASSEALRGGGPWPQHF. Here the CDR3 DNA reads TGTGCCAGCAGTGAAGCGCTTCGAGGGGGGGGCCCGTGGCCCCAGCATTTT.

This chain joins TRBV18 and TRBJ1-2, with TRBD1 matching over 7 bases. The CDR3 has 16 amino acids. The J segment lost 7 bases and the V segment lost 2 bases, leaving 13 bases of the junction unmatched. Looked up from germline, CDR1 is KGHSH and CDR2 is LQKENI. This chain's CDR3 is CASSPSATTGSPGYTF. The DNA of the CDR3 is TGTGCCAGCTCACCATCCGCTACGACAGGGAGTCCTGGCTACACCTTC.

The chain recombines TRBV2 with TRBJ1-1; D is ambiguous. The V end lost 7 bases, the J end lost 3 bases, and 18 bases lay between the germline ends. Germline CDR1 is SNHLY and CDR2 is FYNNEI. The length of the CDR3 is 15 residues. The CDR3: CASTGFKVADTEAFF. Here the CDR3 DNA reads TGTGCCAGCACGGGATTTAAGGTTGCGGACACTGAAGCTTTCTTT.

This clone was found a few times. This sequence joins TRBV29-1 and TRBJ2-1, with D possibly being TRBD1 (6 bases). CDR3 length: 16 residues. Germline loops: CDR1 SQVTM, CDR2 ANQGSEA. The V end lost 4 bases, the J end lost 5 bases, and 21 bases lay between the germline ends. The CDR3 spells CSVGLRGHTGNNEQFF. The DNA for the CDR3 is TGCAGCGTTGGCTTAAGGGGACACACGGGGAACAATGAGCAGTTCTTC.

The chain is built from TRBV7-3 and TRBJ1-1, with a weak D call TRBD1 (5 bases). This CDR3 spans 16 amino acids. Germline CDR1 is SGHTA and CDR2 is FQGTGA. V was trimmed by 0 bases and J by 0 bases, leaving 11 bases between them. CDR3: CASSLTGGSMNTEAFF. In DNA form, the CDR3 reads TGTGCCAGCAGCTTAACCGGGGGGTCCATGAACACTGAAGCTTTCTTT.

This clone has a single count. The chain combines TRBV5-1 with TRBJ1-2; maybe TRBD1 (6 bases). V was pared by 4 bases and J by 3 bases, with 13 bases between. The length of the CDR3 is 14 residues. Germline values: CDR1 SGHRS, CDR2 YFSETQ. The CDR3 region is CASSPGGLDYGYTF. In DNA form, the CDR3 reads TGCGCCAGCAGCCCGGGGGGGCTGGACTATGGCTACACCTTC.

The rearrangement links TRBV13 to TRBJ1-6; TRBD1 is a possible D gene (5 bases). The CDR3 runs to 16 residues. The V end lost 4 bases, the J end lost 0 bases, and 10 bases lay between the germline ends. Germline CDR1 is PRHDT and CDR2 is FYEKMQ (reference sequence). The DNA for the CDR3 is TGTGCCAGCAGCTCCCAGACAGCCTCCTATAATTCACCCCTCCACTTT. Residues: CASSSQTASYNSPLHF.

The chain links TRBV5-6 to TRBJ1-1, with 9 bases matching TRBD1. Trimming at V came to 4 bases and at J to 4 bases, leaving 8 bases not matched to a gene. CDR1 is SGHDT, CDR2 YYEEEE, per germline. This CDR3 is 15 amino acids long. The CDR3 region has the DNA TGTGCCAGCAGCCCGGGAGGGACAGGGACCACTGAAGCTTTCTTT. Translation gives CASSPGGTGTTEAFF.